This is a list of T cell receptor beta chains from one sample in a study of T-cell memory formation after mild COVID-19. TCRdb redid the calling of the 5' RACE reads with MiXCR, one entry per CDR3 protein. This table has 100,000 to 150,000 distinct CDR3 sequences, over 15% appearing once. Sequences were obtained from PBMCs or a T cell subset sorted from them (not recorded which). The receptor source for this set is a young man who had mild COVID-19 (a few samples of this study predate the infection). Cell type and time point are not known. The CDR3 runs from the conserved cysteine through the conserved F or W. The order of the fields is clone size, V gene, D gene, J gene, CDR3 protein, CDR3 DNA. The D gene is left open where the match is weak. Rows give clone size only sometimes, using once, few, many, or a class for an expanded clone.

abundance: NA
v_gene: TRBV12-3/TRBV12-4
d_gene: TRBD2
j_gene: TRBJ2-1
CDR3aa: CASSRSGGALLSSYNEQFF
CDR3nt: TGTGCCAGCAGTAGAAGCGGGGGGGCCTTGCTAAGCTCCTACAATGAGCAGTTCTTC

abundance: NA
v_gene: TRBV5-1
d_gene: NA
j_gene: TRBJ2-7
CDR3aa: CASNHLGTQQNEQYF
CDR3nt: TGCGCCAGCAATCATCTCGGGACTCAACAGAACGAGCAGTACTTC

abundance: few
v_gene: TRBV20-1
d_gene: NA
j_gene: TRBJ1-1
CDR3aa: CSAREDGSYTEAFF
CDR3nt: TGCAGTGCTAGAGAGGACGGATCCTACACTGAAGCTTTCTTT

abundance: NA
v_gene: TRBV4-3
d_gene: NA
j_gene: TRBJ2-7
CDR3aa: CASSQELRNEQYF
CDR3nt: TGCGCCAGCAGCCAAGAGCTGCGGAACGAGCAGTACTTC

abundance: many
v_gene: TRBV15
d_gene: TRBD2
j_gene: TRBJ2-1
CDR3aa: CATSRSSGGANEQFF
CDR3nt: TGTGCCACCAGCAGAAGTAGCGGGGGGGCCAATGAGCAGTTCTTC

abundance: NA
v_gene: TRBV24-1
d_gene: NA
j_gene: TRBJ2-3
CDR3aa: CATSGYPGAYTQYF
CDR3nt: TGTGCCACCAGCGGTTACCCGGGGGCGTATACGCAGTATTTT

abundance: NA
v_gene: TRBV12-3/TRBV12-4
d_gene: NA
j_gene: TRBJ1-1
CDR3aa: CASSLRWENTEAFF
CDR3nt: TGTGCCAGCAGCCTCAGATGGGAGAACACTGAAGCTTTCTTT

abundance: few
v_gene: TRBV7-2
d_gene: NA
j_gene: TRBJ1-4
CDR3aa: CASSQPNEKLFF
CDR3nt: TGTGCCAGCAGCCAACCCAATGAAAAACTGTTTTTT

abundance: NA
v_gene: TRBV10-3
d_gene: NA
j_gene: TRBJ1-5
CDR3aa: CAISESSGTLHQPQHF
CDR3nt: TGTGCCATCAGTGAGTCATCCGGGACACTACATCAGCCCCAGCATTTT

abundance: NA
v_gene: TRBV4-2
d_gene: NA
j_gene: TRBJ2-2
CDR3aa: CASSRQGLDTGELFF
CDR3nt: TGTGCCAGCAGCCGGCAGGGGTTGGACACCGGGGAGCTGTTTTTT

abundance: NA
v_gene: TRBV29-1
d_gene: NA
j_gene: TRBJ1-2
CDR3aa: CSVDSSYGYTF
CDR3nt: TGCAGCGTCGACAGTTCCTATGGCTACACCTTC

abundance: few
v_gene: TRBV5-1
d_gene: NA
j_gene: TRBJ1-1
CDR3aa: CASKGNQGDTEAFF
CDR3nt: TGCGCCAGCAAAGGGAACCAAGGGGACACTGAAGCTTTCTTT

abundance: few
v_gene: TRBV5-6
d_gene: TRBD1
j_gene: TRBJ2-5
CDR3aa: CATATGLETQYF
CDR3nt: TGTGCCACCGCGACAGGGCTGGAGACCCAGTACTTC

abundance: NA
v_gene: TRBV5-1
d_gene: NA
j_gene: TRBJ1-1
CDR3aa: CASSLEGPREAFF
CDR3nt: TGCGCCAGCAGCTTGGAGGGGCCTCGCGAAGCTTTCTTT

abundance: few
v_gene: TRBV7-8
d_gene: NA
j_gene: TRBJ1-1
CDR3aa: CASSLVGVDTEAFF
CDR3nt: TGTGCCAGCAGCTTAGTGGGGGTGGACACTGAAGCTTTCTTT

abundance: NA
v_gene: TRBV2
d_gene: NA
j_gene: TRBJ1-6
CDR3aa: CASSGATVNSPLHF
CDR3nt: TGTGCCAGCAGTGGGGCGACAGTAAATTCACCCCTCCACTTT

abundance: NA
v_gene: TRBV28
d_gene: TRBD2
j_gene: TRBJ2-1
CDR3aa: CASSSPETSVDEQFF
CDR3nt: TGTGCCAGCAGTTCACCCGAGACTAGCGTCGATGAGCAGTTCTTC

abundance: NA
v_gene: TRBV5-1
d_gene: TRBD1
j_gene: TRBJ1-6
CDR3aa: CASSSNTGGSNSPLHF
CDR3nt: TGCGCCAGCAGCTCAAACACAGGGGGTAGTAATTCACCCCTCCACTTT

abundance: NA
v_gene: TRBV5-1
d_gene: TRBD2
j_gene: TRBJ2-3
CDR3aa: CASNEGLLTDTQYF
CDR3nt: TGCGCCAGCAACGAGGGACTACTCACAGATACGCAGTATTTT

abundance: many
v_gene: TRBV6-5
d_gene: NA
j_gene: TRBJ1-1
CDR3aa: CASSYVLGLRKAFF
CDR3nt: TGTGCCAGCAGTTACGTACTTGGCCTGCGCAAAGCTTTCTTT

abundance: few
v_gene: TRBV7-9
d_gene: TRBD1
j_gene: TRBJ2-7
CDR3aa: CASSRDRASTYEQYF
CDR3nt: TGTGCCAGCAGCCGTGACAGGGCATCAACCTACGAGCAGTACTTC

abundance: NA
v_gene: TRBV15
d_gene: TRBD1
j_gene: TRBJ2-3
CDR3aa: CATSRDGGQGTDTQYF
CDR3nt: TGTGCCACCAGCAGAGATGGGGGACAGGGGACAGATACGCAGTATTTT

abundance: NA
v_gene: TRBV7-9
d_gene: NA
j_gene: TRBJ2-3
CDR3aa: CASSPDSTDTQYF
CDR3nt: TGTGCCAGCAGCCCGGACAGCACAGATACGCAGTATTTT

abundance: few
v_gene: TRBV6-5
d_gene: NA
j_gene: TRBJ1-1
CDR3aa: CASSSGHNTEAFF
CDR3nt: TGTGCCAGCAGCTCCGGACACAACACTGAAGCTTTCTTT

abundance: few
v_gene: TRBV29-1
d_gene: NA
j_gene: TRBJ2-7
CDR3aa: CSVADYTYEQYF
CDR3nt: TGCAGCGTTGCTGACTACACCTACGAGCAGTACTTC

abundance: few
v_gene: TRBV12-3/TRBV12-4
d_gene: TRBD2
j_gene: TRBJ2-1
CDR3aa: CASRFSGVGDEQFF
CDR3nt: TGTGCCAGCAGATTTAGCGGGGTGGGCGATGAGCAGTTCTTC

abundance: few
v_gene: TRBV5-1
d_gene: NA
j_gene: TRBJ2-3
CDR3aa: CASSLGTGATSTDTQYF
CDR3nt: TGCGCCAGCAGCTTGGGGACGGGAGCCACTAGCACAGATACGCAGTATTTT

abundance: NA
v_gene: TRBV6-6
d_gene: NA
j_gene: TRBJ1-2
CDR3aa: CASCRTDNYGYTF
CDR3nt: TGTGCCAGCTGTAGGACAGATAACTATGGCTACACCTTC

abundance: NA
v_gene: TRBV7-9
d_gene: TRBD2
j_gene: TRBJ2-3
CDR3aa: CASSAGTSPLF
CDR3nt: TGTGCCAGCAGCGCCGGGACTAGCCCACTTTTT

abundance: few
v_gene: TRBV20-1
d_gene: NA
j_gene: TRBJ2-3
CDR3aa: CSAGEGGPRTDTQYF
CDR3nt: TGCAGTGCTGGAGAAGGGGGGCCCCGCACAGATACGCAGTATTTT

abundance: NA
v_gene: TRBV25-1
d_gene: TRBD1
j_gene: TRBJ2-7
CDR3aa: CASSEYRGTDPYEQYF
CDR3nt: TGTGCCAGCAGTGAATATCGAGGGACAGACCCCTACGAGCAGTACTTC

abundance: medium-sized
v_gene: TRBV6-5
d_gene: NA
j_gene: TRBJ2-2
CDR3aa: CASHGVTGELFF
CDR3nt: TGTGCCAGCCACGGGGTCACCGGGGAGCTGTTTTTT

abundance: NA
v_gene: TRBV12-3/TRBV12-4
d_gene: NA
j_gene: TRBJ2-3
CDR3aa: CAGGPHGTDTQYF
CDR3nt: TGTGCCGGAGGGCCTCACGGCACAGATACGCAGTATTTT

abundance: once
v_gene: TRBV6-6
d_gene: NA
j_gene: TRBJ1-2
CDR3aa: CASKGDGYTF
CDR3nt: TGTGCCAGCAAGGGGGATGGCTACACCTTC

abundance: many
v_gene: TRBV5-1
d_gene: NA
j_gene: TRBJ2-2
CDR3aa: CASSLLTGELFF
CDR3nt: TGCGCCAGCAGCTTGTTGACCGGGGAGCTGTTTTTT

abundance: few
v_gene: TRBV7-2
d_gene: NA
j_gene: TRBJ1-6
CDR3aa: CASSLSKGESYNSPLHF
CDR3nt: TGTGCCAGCAGCCTCTCCAAGGGGGAATCCTATAATTCACCCCTCCACTTT

abundance: few
v_gene: TRBV20-1
d_gene: TRBD2
j_gene: TRBJ2-1
CDR3aa: CSAESGRLLSEQFF
CDR3nt: TGCAGTGCTGAAAGCGGGAGGCTCCTTAGTGAGCAGTTCTTC

abundance: NA
v_gene: TRBV2
d_gene: NA
j_gene: TRBJ1-5
CDR3aa: CASSDIVSNQPQHF
CDR3nt: TGTGCCAGCAGTGACATCGTCAGCAATCAGCCCCAGCATTTT

abundance: few
v_gene: TRBV6-6
d_gene: NA
j_gene: TRBJ1-2
CDR3aa: CASSYSKGNYGYTF
CDR3nt: TGTGCCAGCAGTTACTCGAAGGGAAACTATGGCTACACCTTC

abundance: few
v_gene: TRBV4-3
d_gene: NA
j_gene: TRBJ2-1
CDR3aa: CASSQEGAGAHFNEQFF
CDR3nt: TGCGCCAGCAGCCAAGAAGGCGCGGGGGCCCATTTCAATGAGCAGTTCTTC

abundance: NA
v_gene: TRBV5-1
d_gene: NA
j_gene: TRBJ1-2
CDR3aa: CASSAGPSYGYTF
CDR3nt: TGCGCCAGCAGCGCTGGACCTAGCTATGGCTACACCTTC

abundance: NA
v_gene: TRBV10-3
d_gene: NA
j_gene: TRBJ2-1
CDR3aa: CAISGDHNEQFF
CDR3nt: TGTGCCATCTCAGGGGACCACAATGAGCAGTTCTTC

abundance: few
v_gene: TRBV3-1
d_gene: NA
j_gene: TRBJ1-2
CDR3aa: CASSQEDRNYGYTF
CDR3nt: TGTGCCAGCAGCCAAGAAGACAGAAACTATGGCTACACCTTC

abundance: NA
v_gene: TRBV11-2
d_gene: NA
j_gene: TRBJ2-3
CDR3aa: CASSLSSYDTQYF
CDR3nt: TGTGCCAGCAGCTTATCCTCGTACGATACGCAGTATTTT

abundance: NA
v_gene: TRBV6-6
d_gene: TRBD1
j_gene: TRBJ2-7
CDR3aa: CASSPRQGPSYEQYF
CDR3nt: TGTGCCAGCAGTCCACGACAGGGGCCCTCCTACGAGCAGTACTTC

abundance: many
v_gene: TRBV7-3
d_gene: TRBD2
j_gene: TRBJ2-5
CDR3aa: CASSLAGVPQETQYF
CDR3nt: TGTGCCAGCAGCTTAGCGGGGGTCCCTCAGGAGACCCAGTACTTC

abundance: few
v_gene: TRBV18
d_gene: TRBD2
j_gene: TRBJ2-1
CDR3aa: CASSPPASGGRGGNEQFF
CDR3nt: TGTGCCAGCTCACCACCCGCTAGCGGGGGAAGGGGTGGCAATGAGCAGTTCTTC

abundance: few
v_gene: TRBV10-1
d_gene: TRBD2
j_gene: TRBJ2-1
CDR3aa: CASSASGGDEQFF
CDR3nt: TGCGCCAGCAGTGCGAGCGGGGGGGATGAGCAGTTCTTC

abundance: few
v_gene: TRBV7-2
d_gene: TRBD2
j_gene: TRBJ2-3
CDR3aa: CASSAGLVADTQYF
CDR3nt: TGTGCCAGCAGCGCAGGACTAGTTGCAGATACGCAGTATTTT

abundance: NA
v_gene: TRBV12-3/TRBV12-4
d_gene: NA
j_gene: TRBJ2-1
CDR3aa: CASSLAGRNEQFF
CDR3nt: TGTGCCAGCAGTTTGGCGGGAAGGAATGAGCAGTTCTTC

abundance: NA
v_gene: TRBV4-1
d_gene: NA
j_gene: TRBJ2-2
CDR3aa: CASSQEGDSSIPANTGELFF
CDR3nt: TGCGCCAGCAGCCAAGAGGGAGACAGTTCGATTCCGGCGAACACCGGGGAGCTGTTTTTT

abundance: NA
v_gene: TRBV7-9
d_gene: TRBD1
j_gene: TRBJ1-6
CDR3aa: CAGGAGTGLSPLHF
CDR3nt: TGTGCCGGAGGAGCCGGGACAGGGTTATCACCCCTCCACTTT

abundance: NA
v_gene: TRBV3-1
d_gene: NA
j_gene: TRBJ2-2
CDR3aa: CASSQKGWDTNTGELFF
CDR3nt: TGTGCCAGCAGCCAGAAGGGGTGGGACACGAACACCGGGGAGCTGTTTTTT